These 13 T cell receptor beta chains share one sample of origin, sequenced in a study of T cells in Graves' hyperthyroidism and ophthalmopathy. What was amplified from RNA transcripts were TCR beta CDR3 regions. Carried out on the TCR CDR3, a first-round RT-PCR used the HTBI primer set. Each CDR3 protein is one row after TCRdb ran MiXCR on the multiplex PCR reads. The sample holds 300,000 to 450,000 distinct CDR3 sequences; more than 12% are singletons and the top ten take around a fifth. Sequencing was done on a sample of blood. These receptors were obtained from a woman in her 30s with Graves' ophthalmopathy.

The table lists this clonotype with many counts. The chain carries TRBV20-1 and TRBJ2-1; possible D gene TRBD2, 6 bases. The germline V gene has CDR1 DFQATT and CDR2 SNEGSKA (reference sequence). V lost 8 bases and J lost 4, with 15 bases in between. The CDR3 loop spans 13 amino acids. CDR3 region: CSRGSAGYNEQFF. CDR3 DNA sequence: TGCAGTAGGGGTTCGGCGGGATACAATGAGCAGTTCTTC.

This clonotype was seen repeatedly, ten times or more. The rearrangement joins TRBV7-3 to TRBJ2-1; 8 bases line up with TRBD2. Germline CDR1 reads SGHTA; CDR2 reads FQGTGA. This CDR3 contains 14 residues. V gave up 6 bases and J gave up 5 bases; unmatched junction bases: 6. CDR3 sequence: CASRGGGQHNEQFF. Here the CDR3 DNA reads TGTGCCAGCAGGGGCGGGGGGCAACACAATGAGCAGTTCTTC.

The J gene is TRBJ2-5, the V gene TRBV7-9; no definite D call. The CDR3 is 14 amino acids. Germline assignment: CDR1 SEHNR and CDR2 FQNEAQ (reference sequence). V was trimmed by 2 bases and J by 3 bases, leaving 10 bases between them. CDR3 DNA: TGTGCCAGCAGCTTAACGAGGACCAAAGAGACCCAGTACTTC. It codes for CASSLTRTKETQYF. Full variable domain (rest looked up from reference TRBV7-9 and TRBJ2-5): DTGVSQNPRHKITKRGQNVTFRCDPISEHNRLYWYRQTLGQGPEFLTYFQNEAQLEKSRLLSDRFSAERPKGSFSTLEIQRTEQGDSAMYLCASSLTRTKETQYFGPGTRLLVL.

This clonotype was recorded at least ten times. The chain couples TRBV28 to TRBJ2-7; 7 bases agree with TRBD1. The germline CDR1 and CDR2 sequences are MDHEN and SYDVKM. This CDR3 is 13 amino acids long. Trimming took 7 bases from V and 3 from J; bases not matched to a gene: 6. The CDR3 DNA follows: TGTGCCAGCACCCCAGACAGGGTCTACGAGCAGTACTTC. It specifies CASTPDRVYEQYF.

This clonotype was picked up many times. This chain connects TRBV5-1 to TRBJ1-2, with D maybe TRBD1 (5 bases). The CDR3 sequence is 14 residues long. V lost 4 bases to trimming and J lost 6 bases, with 16 bases between them. Germline CDR1 SGHRS, CDR2 YFSETQ. In nucleotides, the CDR3 is TGCGCCAGCAGCAACCGGCGGGGCGTAGATGGCTACACCTTC. This encodes CASSNRRGVDGYTF.

Comments on this clonotype: A much larger clone lies a single base off, so this may be a read error. The J gene is TRBJ1-1, the V gene TRBV18; 7 nucleotides line up with TRBD1. The CDR3 has 13 residues. Germline-derived CDR1 and CDR2 are KGHSH and LQKENI. This CDR3 reads CASSPGQSTEALF. As DNA, the CDR3 is TGTGCCAGCTCACCGGGACAGAGCACTGAAGCTCTCTTT. The entire variable domain, with the rest obtained from reference TRBV18 and TRBJ1-1, is as follows: NAGVMQNPRHLVRRRGQEARLRCSPMKGHSHVYWYRQLPEEGLKFMVYLQKENIIDESGMPKERFSAEFPKEGPSILRIQQVVRGDSAAYFCASSPGQSTEALFGQGTRLTVV.

This clonotype was counted many times. The V gene is TRBV5-1, the J gene TRBJ2-3; 9 bases are a match to TRBD2. V shed 5 bases, J shed 3 bases, and the junction held 4 bases outside the gene matches. CDR1 and CDR2 from the germline V gene are SGHRS and YFSETQ. CDR3 length: 14 amino acids. The CDR3 sequence: CASRVAGATDTQYF. Written as DNA, the CDR3 is TGCGCCAGCAGGGTAGCGGGGGCGACAGATACGCAGTATTTT.

The chain employs TRBV3-1 and TRBJ2-5; 8 positions agree with TRBD2. The V and J ends lost 3 bases and 3 bases, in that order; junction bases with no gene match: 6. The CDR3 runs to 15 residues. Germline V gene data show CDR1 as LGHDT and CDR2 as YNNKEL (reference sequence). CDR3 amino acids: CASSQAWRGEETQYF. The CDR3 nucleotides read TGTGCCAGCAGCCAGGCCTGGCGGGGGGAAGAGACCCAGTACTTC.

This clonotype was detected ten times or more. The chain combines TRBV28 with TRBJ2-3; 10 bases align to TRBD1. Losses at the gene ends were 3 bases for V and 5 bases for J; bases not matched to a gene: 2. CDR3 length equals 14 residues. The germline V gene has CDR1 MDHEN and CDR2 SYDVKM. The CDR3 is CASSFDRGRDTQYF. Written as DNA, the CDR3 is TGTGCCAGCAGTTTCGACAGGGGGCGAGATACGCAGTATTTT.

J is TRBJ2-5 and V is TRBV12-3 or TRBV12-4; 8 bases are a match to TRBD2. V gave up 5 bases and J gave up 5 bases; unmatched junction bases: 22. The CDR3 length is 19 residues. CDR3 nucleotides: TGTGCCAGCAGTCCGAGCTTTGCGGGGGGCGCAGGTGACTTCGAGACCCAGTACTTC. It translates to CASSPSFAGGAGDFETQYF.

The sample holds many counts of this clonotype. The rearrangement links TRBV9 to TRBJ1-1, with D possibly matching TRBD1 (5 bases). Germline V gene data show CDR1 as SGDLS and CDR2 as YYNGEE. The V and J ends lost 3 bases and 1 base respectively, with 10 bases between them. The CDR3 is 14 residues long. The CDR3 spells CASSAGHPNTEAFF. The CDR3 DNA reads as TGTGCCAGCAGCGCAGGACACCCGAACACTGAAGCTTTCTTT.

This clonotype was detected ten times or more. A much larger clone differs from this one at a single base, so this may be a read error. V is TRBV5-6 and J is TRBJ2-7, with TRBD2 as a possible D gene (6 bases). CDR1 is SGHDT, CDR2 YYEEEE, per germline. V lost 2 bases and J 2 bases, leaving 8 bases between the germline ends. CDR3 length equals 13 residues. The CDR3 nucleotides read TGTGCCAGCAGCTTTGGGGGGACCTACGAGCAGTACTTC. Translated: CASSFGGTYEQYF. The whole variable domain, remainder taken from reference TRBV5-6 and TRBJ2-7, is DAGVTQSPTHLIKTRGQQVTLRCSPKSGHDTVSWYQQALGQGPQFIFQYYEEEERQRGNFPDRFSGHQFPNYSSELNVNALLLGDSALYLCASSFGGTYEQYFGPGTRLTVT.

In its sample, this clonotype was seen many times. The chain uses TRBV20-1 and TRBJ2-7; 8 bases map to TRBD1. Trimming at V came to 5 bases and at J to 5 bases, leaving 8 bases not matched to a gene. CDR3 length: 13 residues. The V gene's germline CDR1 is DFQATT and CDR2 SNEGSKA (reference sequence). This CDR3 reads CSASGQGANEQYF. The CDR3 region has the DNA TGCAGTGCTTCAGGGCAGGGGGCCAACGAGCAGTACTTC.